Sequencing of this T cell receptor beta chain was carried out in a study of blood T cell repertoires in COVID-19. The overall study: The analysed material was cDNA or gDNA that came from T cells, B-cell-depleted T cells, or PBMCs.

V was clipped by 8 bases and J by 3 bases; unmatched bases: 9. CDR1 is SGHAT and CDR2 is FQDESV in the germline V gene (reference sequence). The CDR3 runs 14 residues. All recovered Cohort 3 donors got two negative PCRs, got clearance, or saw symptom resolution. Study processing details: Using reference gene primer amplification, nucleated cell counts were estimated. Here immunoSEQ multiplex PCR was the method, and the copy in TCRdb shows in-frame clones only, minus some. V and J calls and clone size are given by that table; D and trimming were obtained from the DNA. Of hundreds of thousands of clones detected, more than 75% appear once; the ten largest clones hold roughly 2%.

This receptor was obtained from a woman in her 50s who had recovered from COVID-19. The sequencing input was PBMCs or T cells enriched from blood (not recorded which). This chain links TRBV11-1 with TRBJ2-5; 7 bases match TRBD1. The DNA for the CDR3 is TGTGCCAGCCGGGACAGTAGGTATGAAGAGACCCAGTACTTC. Protein product: CASRDSRYEETQYF.